The following is a TCR beta chain sequence with its context. Its antigen is not identified. These data originate in a study of vaccination and CD4 T cells after COVID-19. About the research overall: Drawing of post-COVID samples took place a median approximately 100 days after diagnosis (range 35 to 161). Following dose two, a median about 72 days (range 14 to 241) passed before post-vaccine samples were taken.

Treatment noted: roughly 10-day PBMC culture with coronavirus spike peptide pools or control peptides (ViraFEST assay). TCR sequencing followed the expansion of antigen-specific T cells with peptide pools in ViraFEST. The study sequenced cultured CD4+ T cell DNA using the Oncomine TCR Beta short-read assay. TCRdb re-called the PCR reads with MiXCR, one entry per CDR3 protein. The sample lists 6,000 to 8,500 distinct CDR3 sequences, approximately 70% occurring once. V lost 6 bases and J lost 2, with 11 bases in between. The CDR3 loop spans 13 amino acids. The germline gives CDR1 MNHNS, CDR2 SASEGT. Sequencing was done on a sample of CD4+ T cells from blood, cultured in vitro. The rearrangement joins TRBV6-1 to TRBJ2-7; D may correspond to TRBD1 or TRBD2 (6 bases each). This receptor was taken from a human donor who had recovered from COVID-19. The CDR3 spells CASSRGLTYEQYF. The DNA of the CDR3 is TGTGCCAGCAGCAGGGGACTGACCTACGAGCAGTACTTC.